A selection of T cell receptor beta chains follows, all from one sample in a study of preoperative IRX-2 immunotherapy in early breast cancer. Produced via immunoSEQ multiplex PCR; TCRdb's table is partial and in-frame only. The table includes approximately 38,000 clones, around 82% detected once. This sample comprised lymph node tissue, obtained after IRX-2 immunotherapy. The source is a human donor with breast cancer. The CDR3 runs from the conserved cysteine through the conserved F or W. The D gene is left open where the match is weak. Part of the rows lack a size; the others show once, few, many or a class for expanded clones.

NA	TRBV28	NA	TRBJ1-1	CASSFLTWLGAEAFF	TGTGCCAGCAGTTTCCTAACATGGTTAGGCGCTGAAGCTTTCTTT
NA	TRBV5-1	NA	TRBJ1-5	CASSLVSVYSNQPQHF	TGCGCCAGCAGCCTTGTGAGTGTGTATAGCAATCAGCCCCAGCATTTT
NA	TRBV30	NA	TRBJ1-3	CAWMPGAAGNTIYF	TGTGCCTGGATGCCAGGGGCTGCTGGAAACACCATATATTTT
NA	TRBV6-8	TRBD2	TRBJ2-3	CASSYSRLAGTTDTQYF	TGTGCCAGCAGTTACTCGAGACTAGCGGGGACTACAGATACGCAGTATTTT
NA	TRBV11-3	NA	TRBJ2-3	CASSLGPGSTDTQYF	TGTGCCAGCAGCTTGGGACCTGGGAGCACAGATACGCAGTATTTT
NA	TRBV5-1	NA	TRBJ2-3	CASSLQGSRSDTQYF	TGCGCCAGCAGTCTGCAGGGGTCGAGGTCAGATACGCAGTATTTT
NA	TRBV5-1	TRBD1	TRBJ1-4	CASSLAGQDNEKLFF	TGCGCCAGCAGCTTGGCCGGACAGGATAATGAAAAACTGTTTTTT
NA	TRBV11-3	TRBD1	TRBJ1-4	CASSLGTGGFSEKLFF	TGTGCCAGCAGCTTAGGGACAGGGGGCTTCAGTGAAAAACTGTTTTTT
NA	TRBV19	NA	TRBJ1-2	CASSIPHFGTAPNYGYTF	TGTGCCAGTAGTATACCCCACTTCGGGACCGCCCCTAACTATGGCTACACCTTC
NA	TRBV16	TRBD1	TRBJ1-2	CASSLGTGSYGYTF	TGTGCCAGCAGCCTGGGGACAGGTTCTTATGGCTACACCTTC
NA	TRBV6-8	NA	TRBJ1-3	CASSPLGSLSGNTIYF	TGTGCCAGCAGCCCCCTAGGCAGCCTCTCTGGAAACACCATATATTTT
NA	TRBV6-8	NA	TRBJ1-1	CASRHWRGNTEAFF	TGTGCCAGCAGACACTGGAGGGGGAACACTGAAGCTTTCTTT
once	TRBV6-8	NA	TRBJ2-1	CASSRTTLDEQFF	TGTGCCAGCAGCAGGACAACATTGGATGAGCAGTTCTTC
NA	TRBV6-7	NA	TRBJ2-1	CASGGSNEQFF	TGTGCCAGCGGGGGGAGCAATGAGCAGTTCTTC
NA	TRBV7-4	NA	TRBJ2-7	CASSEGPEYEQYF	TGTGCCAGCAGCGAGGGGCCTGAATACGAGCAGTACTTC
NA	TRBV11-3	NA	TRBJ2-3	CASSGRGNWGTDTQYF	TGTGCCAGCAGCGGGCGTGGGAATTGGGGCACAGATACGCAGTATTTT
NA	TRBV28	TRBD1	TRBJ2-1	CASSLGQGVSYNEQFF	TGTGCCAGCAGTTTAGGGCAGGGGGTCTCCTACAATGAGCAGTTCTTC
NA	TRBV11-3	NA	TRBJ1-5	CASSPISGPSGYSNQPQHF	TGTGCCAGCAGCCCGATATCTGGGCCCTCTGGATATAGCAATCAGCCCCAGCATTTT
NA	TRBV6-8	NA	TRBJ1-1	CASSYGQTISMNTEAFF	TGTGCCAGCAGTTACGGACAGACGATTTCCATGAACACTGAAGCTTTCTTT
few	TRBV11-3	NA	TRBJ1-5	CASSLMGSNQPQHF	TGTGCCAGCAGCTTAATGGGCAGCAATCAGCCCCAGCATTTT
NA	TRBV19	TRBD2	TRBJ2-7	CASSMAGRVLDEQYF	TGTGCCAGTAGTATGGCGGGGAGGGTTTTGGACGAGCAGTACTTC
NA	TRBV6-8	TRBD1	TRBJ1-5	CASSYSGTGTAPQHF	TGTGCCAGCAGTTACTCGGGGACAGGGACCGCGCCCCAGCATTTT
once	TRBV11-3	TRBD1	TRBJ1-1	CASSLGQGPWSEAFF	TGTGCCAGCAGCTTAGGACAGGGGCCCTGGTCTGAAGCTTTCTTT
NA	TRBV19	NA	TRBJ2-2	CASSIQSVGELFF	TGTGCCAGTAGTATCCAGTCGGTAGGGGAGCTGTTTTTT
few	TRBV11-3	NA	TRBJ2-2	CASSLVGRRAGELFF	TGTGCCAGCAGCTTAGTAGGACGAAGAGCAGGGGAGCTGTTTTTT
NA	TRBV6-8	NA	TRBJ2-7	CASSYSPGRREYEQYF	TGTGCCAGCAGTTACTCCCCCGGCAGGAGAGAGTACGAGCAGTACTTC
NA	TRBV23-1	NA	TRBJ2-7	CASSQDLLVGSPGLYEQYF	TGCGCCAGCAGCCAAGATCTCCTAGTAGGTTCGCCTGGTCTCTACGAGCAGTACTTC
NA	TRBV15	TRBD1	TRBJ1-4	CATSTRTGKMDEKLFF	TGTGCCACCAGCACCAGGACAGGGAAAATGGATGAAAAACTGTTTTTT
NA	TRBV30	TRBD1	TRBJ1-3	CAWSLRGTGGFRSGNTIYF	TGTGCCTGGAGTCTCAGAGGGACAGGCGGATTTCGCTCTGGAAACACCATATATTTT
once	TRBV15	TRBD1	TRBJ1-1	CATSRGRDRGPRAFF	TGTGCCACCAGCAGGGGAAGGGACAGGGGCCCTCGAGCTTTCTTT
once	TRBV30	TRBD1	TRBJ2-7	CAWRQTGINEQYF	TGTGCCTGGAGACAGACAGGGATCAACGAGCAGTACTTC
NA	TRBV29-1	TRBD1	TRBJ1-2	CSVPGTGDTNYGYTF	TGCAGCGTTCCCGGGACAGGAGATACTAACTATGGCTACACTTTC
once	TRBV5-1	TRBD2	TRBJ2-3	CASSFGRGVTDTQYF	TGCGCCAGCAGCTTCGGGCGGGGGGTCACAGATACGCAGTATTTT
NA	TRBV11-3	NA	TRBJ2-7	CASSFERGTYEQYF	TGTGCCAGCAGCTTTGAACGGGGGACATACGAGCAGTACTTC
NA	TRBV5-1	TRBD2	TRBJ2-7	CASSLGTGGAYEQYF	TGCGCCAGCAGCTTGGGCACGGGGGGGGCCTACGAGCAGTACTTC
NA	TRBV11-3	TRBD1	TRBJ2-7	CASSPTGTGAPREQYF	TGTGCCAGCAGCCCCACCGGGACAGGGGCCCCCCGGGAGCAGTACTTC
NA	TRBV19	TRBD2	TRBJ2-3	CASSMVAGRTDTQYF	TGTGCCAGTAGTATGGTAGCGGGGCGCACAGATACGCAGTATTTT
NA	TRBV30	TRBD1	TRBJ1-2	CAWSTQGAGGYTF	TGTGCCTGGAGTACACAGGGGGCCGGGGGCTACACCTTC
NA	TRBV11-3	NA	TRBJ2-5	CASSPTGAPQETQYF	TGTGCCAGCAGCCCAACCGGGGCGCCCCAAGAGACCCAGTACTTC
once	TRBV28	TRBD1	TRBJ2-1	CASSFVKTGGYNEQFF	TGTGCCAGCAGTTTTGTGAAGACAGGGGGCTACAATGAGCAGTTCTTC
NA	TRBV28	TRBD2	TRBJ2-2	CASSFPRGGAGELFF	TGTGCCAGCAGTTTCCCTCGCGGGGGGGCTGGGGAGCTGTTTTTT
NA	TRBV11-3	TRBD1	TRBJ1-5	CASSMTGGGNQPQHF	TGTGCCAGCAGCATGACAGGGGGCGGCAATCAGCCCCAGCATTTT
NA	TRBV28	TRBD2	TRBJ2-2	CASRGLAGFVHGELFF	TGTGCCAGCAGAGGACTAGCGGGGTTTGTTCACGGGGAGCTGTTTTTT